There are many counts of the clone carrying this T cell receptor (beta chain). Authors of the study amplified TCR beta CDR3 regions from RNA transcripts. RT-PCR in the first round (using the HTBI primer set) targeted the TCR CDR3. TCRdb fed the multiplex PCR reads into MiXCR, producing one record per CDR3 protein. The data contain more than 500,000 distinct CDR3 sequences, around 15% of them singletons. The data belong to a study of T cells in Graves' hyperthyroidism and ophthalmopathy. The authors deemed Graves' hyperthyroidism stable absent ophthalmopathy progression within 18 months. The receptor was derived from a woman aged 40 to 55 with Graves' hyperthyroidism. The source material was blood.

The CDR3 DNA reads as TGTGCCAGCAGCACCCCGAAACTAGGGACCACAGATACGCAGTATTTT. Translated: CASSTPKLGTTDTQYF. This chain connects TRBV7-9 to TRBJ2-3; D is possibly TRBD1 or TRBD2 (5 bases each). CDR1 and CDR2 from the germline V gene are SEHNR and FQNEAQ (reference sequence). This CDR3 contains 16 residues. The germline V and J ends were trimmed by 5 bases and 2 bases, with 17 bases remaining between them.